Reported below is one T cell receptor beta chain. Germline-derived CDR1 and CDR2 are SGHDT and YYEEEE. The V end lost 2 bases, the J end lost 8 bases, and 11 bases lay between the germline ends. The CDR3 runs to 14 residues. The sample is drawn from a study of blood T cell repertoires in COVID-19. Original handling: Counts of nucleated cells, estimated from reference gene primer amplification, were obtained. Assay: immunoSEQ multiplex PCR; the TCRdb copy retains only in-frame clones and omits some. D and trimming were read from the DNA, whereas the V and J calls and clone size are those reported in that table. This sample has a few hundred thousand clones; around 87% occur once, and the top ten carry approximately 1.2%.

Sequences were obtained from PBMCs or T cells enriched from blood (not recorded which). The chain couples TRBV5-6 to TRBJ1-6; no clear D. The origin of this receptor is a man aged 25 to 45 who had recovered from COVID-19. The CDR3: CASSFPTRDSPLHF. The CDR3 DNA sequence: TGTGCCAGCAGCTTTCCCACACGGGATTCACCCCTCCACTTT.